This TCR beta chain was sequenced during a study of CD8+CD57+ T cells in acquired aplastic anemia. Study as a whole: The average for DNA from sorted CD4+ and CD8+ cells was 3.2 ug.

Trimming shortened V by 3 bases and J by 7 bases, and 8 bases separated the two germline ends. This CDR3 contains 12 residues. Germline CDR1 reads KGHDR; CDR2 reads SFDVKD. Using genomic DNA as the template, TCR beta VDJ and CDR3 profiling was carried out. TCRdb analysed the reads with MiXCR anew, one entry per CDR3 protein. In the table there are 180,000 or so distinct CDR3 sequences, about 60% of which are singletons. Patients picked for sequencing had shown CD8+CD57+ cell expansion detected by flow cytometry. The chain employs TRBV24-1 and TRBJ1-1, with D possibly TRBD1 on 6 matching bases. The TCR comes from a human donor with aplastic anemia. Sequenced sample: sorted CD4+, CD8+, or CD8+CD57+ T cells (not recorded which) from PBMCs. The CDR3 is CATSDETGEAFF. In nucleotides, the CDR3 is TGTGCCACCAGTGATGAGACAGGTGAAGCTTTCTTT.